The 4 T cell receptor beta chains given below trace back to one sample, sequenced in a study of patients and donors after allogeneic stem cell transplantation. TCRdb re-called the RT-PCR reads through MiXCR, storing one row per CDR3 protein. The sample consists of 20,000 or so distinct CDR3 sequences, around 40% of them appearing once. The material sequenced was blood, either unsorted or a sorted T cell fraction (not recorded which). Receptors were obtained from a human donor who was either an allogeneic HSCT recipient or a stem cell or donor lymphocyte infusion donor (not recorded which). It is not recorded whose cells these are; they may come from a transplant donor.

The CDR3 DNA reads TGTGCCAGCAGCCAAATGGAAGGGACAGATACGCAGTATTTT. It codes for CASSQMEGTDTQYF. The chain uses TRBV3-1 and TRBJ2-3; D uncertain. The CDR3 covers 14 residues. V dropped 2 bases and J dropped 3 bases, with 9 bases sitting between them. Germline CDR1 and CDR2: LGHDT and YNNKEL (reference sequence).

V gene TRBV5-1 combines with J gene TRBJ2-1, with D possibly TRBD1 on 6 matching bases. The CDR3 consists of 13 residues. The germline V and J ends were trimmed by 1 base and 4 bases, with 6 bases remaining between them. Germline V lookup: CDR1 SGHRS, CDR2 YFSETQ. CDR3 loop: CASSLTGYNEQFF. Written as DNA, the CDR3 is TGCGCCAGCAGCTTGACAGGGTACAATGAGCAGTTCTTC. Full variable domain (remainder filled in from reference TRBV5-1 and TRBJ2-1): KAGVTQTPRYLIKTRGQQVTLSCSPISGHRSVSWYQQTPGQGLQFLFEYFSETQRNKGNFPGRFSGRQFSNSRSEMNVSTLELGDSALYLCASSLTGYNEQFFGPGTRLTVL.

This clonotype has a handful of counts. This sequence joins TRBV11-2 and TRBJ1-1; a possible D gene is TRBD1 (5 bases). V gave up 5 bases and J gave up 0 bases, with 10 bases separating them. This CDR3 region has 14 residues. Germline V CDR1 and CDR2: SGHAT, FQNNGV. This chain's CDR3 is CASSLGRLNTEAFF. In DNA, the CDR3 is TGTGCCAGCAGCCTGGGGCGGCTGAACACTGAAGCTTTCTTT.

This clonotype turned up a few times. The V and J genes are TRBV27 and TRBJ2-5, with a possible D match to TRBD1 (5 bases). Germline assignment: CDR1 MNHEY and CDR2 SMNVEV (reference sequence). V was trimmed by 5 bases and J by 4 bases, leaving 14 bases between them. This CDR3 region has 14 residues. CDR3 sequence: CASSTPGQRETQYF. In DNA form, the CDR3 reads TGTGCCAGCAGTACCCCAGGGCAACGAGAGACCCAGTACTTC.